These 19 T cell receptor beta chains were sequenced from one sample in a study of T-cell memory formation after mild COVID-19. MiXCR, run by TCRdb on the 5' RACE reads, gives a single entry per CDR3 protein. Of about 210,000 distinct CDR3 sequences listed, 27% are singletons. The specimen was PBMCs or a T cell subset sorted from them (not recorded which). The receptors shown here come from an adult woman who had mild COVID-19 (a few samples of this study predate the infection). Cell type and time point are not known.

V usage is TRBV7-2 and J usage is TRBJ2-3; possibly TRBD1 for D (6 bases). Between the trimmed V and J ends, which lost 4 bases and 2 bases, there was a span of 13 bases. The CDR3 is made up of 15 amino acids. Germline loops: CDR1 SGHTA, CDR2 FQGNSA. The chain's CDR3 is CASSSRTAPTDTQYF. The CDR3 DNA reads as TGTGCCAGCAGCTCCCGGACAGCTCCCACAGATACGCAGTATTTT.

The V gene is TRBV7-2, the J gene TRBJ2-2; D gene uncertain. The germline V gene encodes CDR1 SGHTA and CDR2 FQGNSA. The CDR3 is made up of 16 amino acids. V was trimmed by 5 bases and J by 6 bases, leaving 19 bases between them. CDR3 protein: CASSDRTLLSPGELFF. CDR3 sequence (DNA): TGTGCCAGCAGCGATAGGACCCTCTTAAGTCCCGGGGAGCTGTTTTTT. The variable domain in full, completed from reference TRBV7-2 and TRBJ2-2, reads GAGVSQSPSNKVTEKGKDVELRCDPISGHTALYWYRQSLGQGLEFLIYFQGNSAPDKSGLPSDRFSAERTGGSVSTLTIQRTQQEDSAVYLCASSDRTLLSPGELFFGEGSRLTVL.

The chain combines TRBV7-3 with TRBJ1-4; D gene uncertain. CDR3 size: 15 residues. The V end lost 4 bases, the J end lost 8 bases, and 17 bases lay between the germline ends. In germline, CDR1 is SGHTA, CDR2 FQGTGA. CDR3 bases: TGTGCCAGCAGCTCCGGGAAGGGTCGAGGGGAAAAACTGTTTTTT. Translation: CASSSGKGRGEKLFF.

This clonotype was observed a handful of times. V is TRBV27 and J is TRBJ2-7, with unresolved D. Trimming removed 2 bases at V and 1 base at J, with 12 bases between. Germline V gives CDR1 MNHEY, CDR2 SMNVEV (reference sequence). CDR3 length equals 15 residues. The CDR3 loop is CASSLISGTSYEQYF. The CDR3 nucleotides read TGTGCCAGCAGTTTAATTTCTGGCACGTCCTACGAGCAGTACTTC.

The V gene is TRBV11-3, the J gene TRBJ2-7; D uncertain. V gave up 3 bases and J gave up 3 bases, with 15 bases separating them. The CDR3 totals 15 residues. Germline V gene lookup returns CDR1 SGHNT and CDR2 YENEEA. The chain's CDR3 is CASSFRHSRSYEQYF. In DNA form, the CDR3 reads TGTGCCAGCAGCTTTCGGCATTCCCGGAGCTACGAGCAGTACTTC.

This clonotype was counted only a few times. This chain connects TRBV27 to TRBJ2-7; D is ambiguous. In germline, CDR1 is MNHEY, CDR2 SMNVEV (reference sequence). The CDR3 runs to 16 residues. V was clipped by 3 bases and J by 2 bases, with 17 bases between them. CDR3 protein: CASSLAPSYPPYEQYF. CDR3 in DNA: TGTGCCAGCAGTTTGGCTCCTTCCTACCCTCCCTACGAGCAGTACTTC.

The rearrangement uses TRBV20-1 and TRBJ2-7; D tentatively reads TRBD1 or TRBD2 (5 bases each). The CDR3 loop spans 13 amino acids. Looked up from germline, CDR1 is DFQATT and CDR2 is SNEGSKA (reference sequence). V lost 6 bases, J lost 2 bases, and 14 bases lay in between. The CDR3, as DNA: TGCAGTGCCCAGAGAGGGGTGACCTACGAGCAGTACTTC. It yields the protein CSAQRGVTYEQYF.

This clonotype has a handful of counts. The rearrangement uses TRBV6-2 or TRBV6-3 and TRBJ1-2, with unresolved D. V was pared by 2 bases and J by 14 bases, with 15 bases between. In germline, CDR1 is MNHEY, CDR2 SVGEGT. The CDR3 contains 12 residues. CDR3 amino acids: CASSYPSRDSTF. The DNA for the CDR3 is TGTGCCAGCAGTTACCCATCGCGGGATTCGACCTTC.

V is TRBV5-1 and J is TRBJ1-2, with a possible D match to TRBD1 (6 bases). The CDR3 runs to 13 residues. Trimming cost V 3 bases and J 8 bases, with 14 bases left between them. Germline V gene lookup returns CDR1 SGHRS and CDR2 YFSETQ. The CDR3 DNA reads TGCGCCAGCAGCTCCCCCACAGGGCGAGGCTACACCTTC. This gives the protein CASSSPTGRGYTF.

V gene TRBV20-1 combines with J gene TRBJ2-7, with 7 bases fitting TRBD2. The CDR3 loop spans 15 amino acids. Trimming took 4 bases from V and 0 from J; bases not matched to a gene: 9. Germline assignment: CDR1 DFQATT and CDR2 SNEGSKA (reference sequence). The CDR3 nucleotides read TGCAGTGCTACCGGGGATGGCGGGAGCTCCTACGAGCAGTACTTC. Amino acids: CSATGDGGSSYEQYF.

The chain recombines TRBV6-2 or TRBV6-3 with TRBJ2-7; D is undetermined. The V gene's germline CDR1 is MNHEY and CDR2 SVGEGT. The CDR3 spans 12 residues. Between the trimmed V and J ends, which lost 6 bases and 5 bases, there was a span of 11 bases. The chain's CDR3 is CASSSKSDEQYF. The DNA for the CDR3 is TGTGCCAGCAGCTCTAAATCTGACGAGCAGTACTTC.

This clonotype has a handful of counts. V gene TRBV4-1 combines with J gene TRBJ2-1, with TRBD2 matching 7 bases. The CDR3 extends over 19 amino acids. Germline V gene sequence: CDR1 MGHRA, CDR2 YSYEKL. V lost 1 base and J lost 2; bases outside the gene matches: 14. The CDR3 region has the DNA TGCGCCAGCAGCCAAGGGTCTTTTCGGCTAGCGGAGACCTACAATGAGCAGTTCTTC. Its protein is CASSQGSFRLAETYNEQFF.

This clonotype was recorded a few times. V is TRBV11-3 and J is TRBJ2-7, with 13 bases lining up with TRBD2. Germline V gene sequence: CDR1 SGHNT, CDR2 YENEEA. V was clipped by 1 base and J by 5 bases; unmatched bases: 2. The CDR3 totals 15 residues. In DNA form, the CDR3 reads TGTGCCAGCAGCTTAGCCGGACTAGCGGGGGACGAGCAGTACTTC. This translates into CASSLAGLAGDEQYF.

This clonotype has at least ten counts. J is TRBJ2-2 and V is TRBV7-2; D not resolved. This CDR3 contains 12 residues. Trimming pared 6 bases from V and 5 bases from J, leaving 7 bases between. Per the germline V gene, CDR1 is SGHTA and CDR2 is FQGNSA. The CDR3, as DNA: TGTGCCAGCAGTTTCGGGACCGGGGAGCTGTTTTTT. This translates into CASSFGTGELFF.

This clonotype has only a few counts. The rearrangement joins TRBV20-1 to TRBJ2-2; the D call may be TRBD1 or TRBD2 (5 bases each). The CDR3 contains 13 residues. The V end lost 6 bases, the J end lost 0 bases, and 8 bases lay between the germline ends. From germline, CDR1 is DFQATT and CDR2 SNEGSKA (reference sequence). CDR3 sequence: CSARDPNTGELFF. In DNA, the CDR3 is TGCAGTGCCCGGGACCCGAACACCGGGGAGCTGTTTTTT.

CDR3 bases: TGTGCCAGCAGCTCAGCCTTTGAGCAGTTCTTC. It yields the protein CASSSAFEQFF. This rearrangement joins TRBV7-2 to TRBJ2-1; D gene uncertain. CDR1 SGHTA and CDR2 FQGNSA come from the germline V gene. The CDR3 is 11 residues long. V lost 4 bases and J lost 9, with 7 bases in between.

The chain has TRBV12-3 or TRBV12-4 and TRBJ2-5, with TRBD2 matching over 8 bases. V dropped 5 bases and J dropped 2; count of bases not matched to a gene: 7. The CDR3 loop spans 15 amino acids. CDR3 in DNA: TGTGCCAGCAGTCTCGTGACTAGCGAACAAGAGACCCAGTACTTC. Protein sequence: CASSLVTSEQETQYF.

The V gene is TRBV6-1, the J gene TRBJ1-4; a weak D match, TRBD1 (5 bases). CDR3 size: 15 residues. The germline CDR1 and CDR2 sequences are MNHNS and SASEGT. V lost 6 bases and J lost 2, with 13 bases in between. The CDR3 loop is CASRENRITNEKLFF. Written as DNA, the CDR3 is TGTGCCAGCAGAGAGAACAGGATTACTAATGAAAAACTGTTTTTT.

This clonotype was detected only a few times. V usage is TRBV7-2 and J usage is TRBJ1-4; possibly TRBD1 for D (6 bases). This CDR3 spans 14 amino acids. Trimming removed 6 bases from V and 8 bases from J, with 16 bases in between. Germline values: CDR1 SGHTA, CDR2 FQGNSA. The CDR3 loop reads CASSFQGRGEKLFF. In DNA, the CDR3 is TGTGCCAGCAGTTTCCAGGGGAGAGGAGAAAAACTGTTTTTT.